This T cell receptor beta chain was retrieved from a study of identifying expanded T cells in peripheral blood. No infections or other immune events were documented during collection. Looked up from germline, CDR1 is SNHLY and CDR2 is FYNNEI. Trimming left V 2 bases short and J 5 bases short, with 12 bases between. The CDR3 consists of 14 residues. Assay used: immunoSEQ multiplex PCR; TCRdb lists only in-frame clones, some missing. This table has about 110,000 clones, roughly 91% appearing once. In the case of this clone: The antigen remains undetermined.

Study observations and caveats: Approximately 1.2 clones differed between technical replicates, versus about 17 and 20 over time. Variance in clone template counts between approximately 2-week samples significantly increased with total template count across all healthy donors.

Specimen: blood. The gene calls are TRBV2 and TRBJ1-2; the D is unclear. This TCR came from a person aged 18 to 75 in good health. The CDR3 bases are TGTGCCAGCAGTGAACTATCAAGCGGTTATGGCTACACCTTC. It translates to CASSELSSGYGYTF.